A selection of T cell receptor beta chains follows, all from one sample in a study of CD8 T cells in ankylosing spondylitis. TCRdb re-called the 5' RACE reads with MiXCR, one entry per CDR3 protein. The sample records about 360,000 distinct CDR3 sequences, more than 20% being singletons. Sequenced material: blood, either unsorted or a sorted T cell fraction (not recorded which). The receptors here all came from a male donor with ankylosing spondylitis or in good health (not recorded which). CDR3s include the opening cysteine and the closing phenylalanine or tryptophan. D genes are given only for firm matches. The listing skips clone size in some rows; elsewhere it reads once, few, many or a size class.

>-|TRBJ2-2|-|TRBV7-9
TGTGCCATACAAACCGGGGAGCTGTTTTTT
CAIQTGELFF
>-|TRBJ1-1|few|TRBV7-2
TGTGCCAGCAGCTCTCCCCCTCTTGAAGCTTTCTTT
CASSSPPLEAFF
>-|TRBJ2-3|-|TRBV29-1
TGCAGCGTTGACGACAGTGAGAGCACAGATACGCAGTATTTT
CSVDDSESTDTQYF
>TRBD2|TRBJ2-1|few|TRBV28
TGTGCCACCGGGGGGGATGACGGTGAGCAGTTCTTC
CATGGDDGEQFF
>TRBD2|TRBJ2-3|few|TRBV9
TGTGCCAGCAGCAAGCGGACTAGCGGGCACTACCCGGGGGAGGATACGCAGTATTTT
CASSKRTSGHYPGEDTQYF
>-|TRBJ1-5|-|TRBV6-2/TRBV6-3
TGTGCCAGCAGTTACTGGGAGACGGCGTATAGCAATCAGCCCCAGCATTTT
CASSYWETAYSNQPQHF
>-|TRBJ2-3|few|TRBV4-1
TGCGCCAGCAGCCAAGTTCCAGATACGCAGTATTTT
CASSQVPDTQYF
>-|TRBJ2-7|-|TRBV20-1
TGCAGTGCTAGAGAGTTGAGTGGCTACGAGCAGTACTTC
CSARELSGYEQYF
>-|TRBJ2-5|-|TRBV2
TGTGCCAGCAAACCGGTTGCGGAGACCCAGTACTTC
CASKPVAETQYF
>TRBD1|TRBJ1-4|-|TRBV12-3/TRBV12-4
TGTGCCAGCAGTTTAACGAGACAGGGGGCGGATGAAAAACTGTTTTTT
CASSLTRQGADEKLFF
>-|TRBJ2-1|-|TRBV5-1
TGCGCCAGCAGCTTCGAACAGGGAAGCCATGAGCAGTTCTTC
CASSFEQGSHEQFF
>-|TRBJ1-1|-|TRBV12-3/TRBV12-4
TGTGCCAGCAGTTTAGGCGGGACGTACACTGAAGCTTTCTTT
CASSLGGTYTEAFF
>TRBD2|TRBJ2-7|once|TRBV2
TGTGCCAGCAGTGCGGTCCTAGCGGGGGGGCTCGACGAGCAGTACTTC
CASSAVLAGGLDEQYF
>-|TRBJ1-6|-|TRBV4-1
TGCGCCAGCAGCCAAGACAGGGGCGGAAATTCACCCCTCCACTTT
CASSQDRGGNSPLHF
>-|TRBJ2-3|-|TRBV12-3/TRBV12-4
TGTGCCAGCAGTTTTTGGGGCCCCACAGATACGCAGTATTTT
CASSFWGPTDTQYF
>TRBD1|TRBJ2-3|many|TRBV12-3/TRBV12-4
TGTGCCAGCAGTTTTGTGGACAGGGTTGAGGTGGATACGCAGTATTTT
CASSFVDRVEVDTQYF
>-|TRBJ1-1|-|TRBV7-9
TGTGCCAGCAGCGTGGAGGGGCCCATGAACACTGAAGCTTTCTTT
CASSVEGPMNTEAFF
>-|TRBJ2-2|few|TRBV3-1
TGTGCCAGCAGCCAAGGGCCGCCCGGGGAGCTGTTTTTT
CASSQGPPGELFF
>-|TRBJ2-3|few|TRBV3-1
TGTGCCAGCAGCCAGGCATGGACTCTGAGCACAGATACGCAGTATTTT
CASSQAWTLSTDTQYF
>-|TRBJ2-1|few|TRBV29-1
TGCAGCGTTCTTCGGGAGATCTCCTACAATGAGCAGTTCTTC
CSVLREISYNEQFF
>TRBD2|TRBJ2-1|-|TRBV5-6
TGTGCCAGCGACTTTCCACTAGCGGGGAGCGACAATGAGCAGTTCTTC
CASDFPLAGSDNEQFF
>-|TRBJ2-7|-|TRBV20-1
TGCAGTGCGCCACACAGGGCCCCCTACGAGCAGTACTTC
CSAPHRAPYEQYF
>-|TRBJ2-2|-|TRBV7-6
TGTGCCAGCAGCTTAGGCGGCACCTCATCGAGATACACCGGGGAGCTGTTTTTT
CASSLGGTSSRYTGELFF
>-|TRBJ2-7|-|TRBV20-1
TGCAGTGCTAGAGATGGGAGTGGGGCCTACGAGCAGTACTTC
CSARDGSGAYEQYF
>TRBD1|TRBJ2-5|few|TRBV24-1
TGTGCCACCAGTGAGACGACAGGGCAAGAGACCCAGTACTTC
CATSETTGQETQYF
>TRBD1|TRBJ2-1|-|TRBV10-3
TGTGCCATCAGCCCGGACAGGGGAAGGAATGAGCAGTTCTTC
CAISPDRGRNEQFF
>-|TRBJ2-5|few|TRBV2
TGTGCCAGCATCGCAGTCCTGTTCCCAGAGACCCAGTACTTC
CASIAVLFPETQYF
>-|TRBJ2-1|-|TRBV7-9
TGTGCCAGCAGCCCCCCCGAGGGGCAGTTCTTC
CASSPPEGQFF
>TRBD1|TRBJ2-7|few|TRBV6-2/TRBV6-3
TGTGCCAGCAAAACCGGGACAGATACCTACGAGCAGTACTTC
CASKTGTDTYEQYF
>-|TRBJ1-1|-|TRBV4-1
TGCGCCAGCAGCCAAGCACCGGGCCCTACACAAGCTTTCTTT
CASSQAPGPTQAFF
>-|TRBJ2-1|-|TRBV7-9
TGTGCCAGCAGTTCCAAAGGGGGAGAGGAGCAGTTCTTC
CASSSKGGEEQFF
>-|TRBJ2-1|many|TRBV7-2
TGTGCCAGCAGCCCCTTAACCAAAGGGAGTTGGGATGAGCAGTTCTTC
CASSPLTKGSWDEQFF
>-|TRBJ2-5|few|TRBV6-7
TGTGCCAGCACCCCACCCGTGACCGGGGACCGCCAAGAGACCCAGTACTTC
CASTPPVTGDRQETQYF
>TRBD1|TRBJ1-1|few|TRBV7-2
TGTGCCAGCAGCTTAGCGACAGGGATCACTGAAGCTTTCTTT
CASSLATGITEAFF
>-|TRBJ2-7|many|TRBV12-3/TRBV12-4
TGTGCCAGCAGTTTCCACGGAGATGGATTCTACGAGCAGTACTTC
CASSFHGDGFYEQYF
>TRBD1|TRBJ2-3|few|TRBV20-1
TGCAGTGCTAGAGGGACGGACAGGGGGGTCATAGATACGCAGTATTTT
CSARGTDRGVIDTQYF
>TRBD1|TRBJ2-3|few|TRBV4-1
TGCGCCAGCAGCCAAGTAAGGGACAGGATCACAGATACGCAGTATTTT
CASSQVRDRITDTQYF
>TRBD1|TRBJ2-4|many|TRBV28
TGTGCCAGCAGTTTCTCGGGACAGAAAAACATTCAGTACTTC
CASSFSGQKNIQYF
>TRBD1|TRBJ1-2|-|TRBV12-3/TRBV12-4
TGTGCCAGCAGTTTAGCGTTAGGACAGGGCTATGGCTACACCTTC
CASSLALGQGYGYTF